The T cell receptor (beta chain) described here comes from a study of response to subunit inactivated influenza vaccine. Per germline, CDR1 DFQATT and CDR2 SNEGSKA (reference sequence). The CDR3 length is 13 residues. The V end was cut by 5 bases, the J end by 3 bases, with 14 bases between. Whole-study results and caveats: The authors suggested that every seasonal influenza vaccination recruits few new T cells.

This clonotype turned up a few times. The antigen is undetermined. TCRdb passed the RT-PCR reads through MiXCR, listing each CDR3 protein once. The sample includes a few hundred thousand distinct CDR3 sequences, about 20% of them seen just once. The receptor comes from a man aged 45 to 75 who received an inactivated influenza vaccine. The sequences come from PBMCs from blood, collected 21 months after vaccination. This chain connects TRBV20-1 to TRBJ2-7; the D is unclear. This chain's CDR3 is CSAFNRGNYEQYF. CDR3 nucleotide sequence: TGCAGTGCTTTTAATAGAGGAAACTACGAGCAGTACTTC.